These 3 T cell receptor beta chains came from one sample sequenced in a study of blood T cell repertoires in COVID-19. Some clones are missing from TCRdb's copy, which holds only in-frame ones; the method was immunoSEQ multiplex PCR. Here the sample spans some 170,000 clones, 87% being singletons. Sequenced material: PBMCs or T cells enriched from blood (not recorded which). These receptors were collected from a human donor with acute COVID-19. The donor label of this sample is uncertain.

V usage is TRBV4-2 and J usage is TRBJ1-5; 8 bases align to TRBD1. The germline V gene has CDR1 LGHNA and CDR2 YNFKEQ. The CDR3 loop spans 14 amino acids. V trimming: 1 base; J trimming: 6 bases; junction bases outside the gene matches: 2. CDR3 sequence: CASSQVRGPQPQHF. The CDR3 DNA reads TGTGCCAGCAGCCAAGTCAGGGGGCCTCAGCCCCAGCATTTT.

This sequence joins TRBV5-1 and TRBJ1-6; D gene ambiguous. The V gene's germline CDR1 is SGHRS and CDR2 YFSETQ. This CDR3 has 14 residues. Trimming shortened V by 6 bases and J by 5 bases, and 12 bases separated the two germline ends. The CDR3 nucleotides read TGCGCCAGCAAGGGCGAGGGAGATAATTCACCCCTCCACTTT. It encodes CASKGEGDNSPLHF.

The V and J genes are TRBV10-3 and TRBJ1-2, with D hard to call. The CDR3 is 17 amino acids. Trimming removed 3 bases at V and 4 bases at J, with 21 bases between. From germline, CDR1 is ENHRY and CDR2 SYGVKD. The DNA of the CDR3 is TGTGCCATCAGTGACTCCGGAGGGCAGACTCGGCCCTATGGCTACACCTTC. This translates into CAISDSGGQTRPYGYTF.